Only a few counts were recorded for the clone carrying this TCR beta chain. The antigen is undetermined. A second PCR of about 6 to 11 cycles used a sample-barcoded 5' primer and a J-beta primer mix. MiXCR, run by TCRdb on the 5' RACE reads, gives a single entry per CDR3 protein. The table lists about 1.4 million distinct CDR3 sequences, 59% of them singletons, with 6.5% to 8.5% in the top ten. The CDR3 has 19 residues. V dropped 4 bases and J dropped 0; count of bases not matched to a gene: 17. These data originate in a study of blood T cells in healthy people across ages. Study-level results: Diversity figures derived from one million T cells were judged to underestimate the true value.

This sequence was found in a man between 18 and 29 years old in good health. V and J are TRBV12-3 or TRBV12-4 and TRBJ2-5, with 7 bases matching TRBD1. Material: blood. The CDR3 DNA is TGTGCCAGCAGTTATTCAGGGGGTCTGCCAGACCGGCACCAAGAGACCCAGTACTTC. Residues: CASSYSGGLPDRHQETQYF.